This entry lists 25 T cell receptor beta chains sequenced from one sample in a study of blood T cells in healthy people across ages. A second roughly 6 to 11 cycle PCR used barcoded and J-beta primers. TCRdb re-called the 5' RACE reads through MiXCR, storing one row per CDR3 protein. Here the sample spans 950,000 to 1,200,000 distinct CDR3 sequences, 30% to 40% being singletons. Source material: blood. The receptors derive from a young man in good health.

This chain connects TRBV6-2 or TRBV6-3 to TRBJ2-2; no definite D call. The CDR3 extends over 14 amino acids. The V gene lost 2 bases and the J gene lost 3 bases, with 7 bases spanning the gap. Germline values: CDR1 MNHEY, CDR2 SVGEGT. For the CDR3, the DNA is TGTGCCAGCAGTTACGGGTCGGACACCGGGGAGCTGTTTTTT. Its protein product is CASSYGSDTGELFF.

J is TRBJ1-5 and V is TRBV6-2 or TRBV6-3; TRBD1 agrees at 8 bases. This CDR3 has 18 residues. From germline, CDR1 is MNHEY and CDR2 SVGEGT. With V trimmed by 2 bases and J by 0 bases, 9 bases remained unmatched. The CDR3, as DNA: TGTGCCAGCAGTTACACCCGACAGGGGAGGTATAGCAATCAGCCCCAGCATTTT. Amino acids: CASSYTRQGRYSNQPQHF.

This chain uses TRBV12-3 or TRBV12-4 with TRBJ1-1; D unresolved. Trimming took 6 bases from V and 0 from J, leaving 17 bases between them. The CDR3 contains 16 residues. The CDR3 protein is CASRVSLVGMNTEAFF. The CDR3 DNA reads TGTGCCAGCAGGGTCTCGTTGGTTGGTATGAACACTGAAGCTTTCTTT.

This sequence joins TRBV27 and TRBJ1-2, with D perhaps TRBD1 (5 bases). Germline CDR1 MNHEY, CDR2 SMNVEV (reference sequence). Trimming cost V 8 bases and J 4 bases, with 26 bases left between them. CDR3 length equals 17 residues. The CDR3 sequence is CASAGAGNSANIYGYTF. As DNA, the CDR3 is TGTGCCAGCGCTGGGGCAGGGAACTCCGCCAATATCTATGGCTACACCTTC.

This clonotype was recorded a few times. The chain combines TRBV20-1 with TRBJ1-1; D unresolved. The CDR3 is made up of 14 amino acids. Germline V gene data show CDR1 as DFQATT and CDR2 as SNEGSKA (reference sequence). V was pared by 3 bases and J by 0 bases, with 11 bases between. CDR3: CSASISPMNTEAFF. The CDR3 nucleotides are TGCAGTGCTAGTATCAGTCCGATGAACACTGAAGCTTTCTTT.

J is TRBJ1-1 and V is TRBV7-9; no definite D call. Germline V CDR1 and CDR2: SEHNR, FQNEAQ (reference sequence). This CDR3 spans 15 amino acids. V was cut by 1 base and J by 7 bases, with 16 bases left in between. CDR3 DNA sequence: TGTGCCAGCAGCTTAGTTCCCACAGAGTATAATGAAGCTTTCTTT. It specifies CASSLVPTEYNEAFF.

V usage is TRBV20-1 and J usage is TRBJ2-2, with D possibly being TRBD2 (6 bases). CDR3 length equals 15 residues. The V gene's germline CDR1 is DFQATT and CDR2 SNEGSKA (reference sequence). V was trimmed by 0 bases and J by 0 bases, leaving 8 bases between them. The CDR3 DNA sequence: TGCAGTGCTAGAGAGGGCGGGGCGAACACCGGGGAGCTGTTTTTT. Encoded protein: CSAREGGANTGELFF.

This clonotype turned up a few times. The genes are TRBV4-2 and TRBJ1-5, with 9 bases identical to TRBD1. CDR1 is LGHNA and CDR2 is YNFKEQ in the germline V gene. This CDR3 has 16 amino acids. The V and J ends lost 5 bases and 7 bases, in that order; junction bases with no gene match: 12. The CDR3 coding sequence is TGTGCCAGCAGCTCGGGGACAGGGAGTGTCGGACAGCCCCAGCATTTT. Translating gives CASSSGTGSVGQPQHF.

This clonotype came up a few times. This sequence joins TRBV18 and TRBJ1-1; 7 bases align to TRBD1. This CDR3 region has 13 residues. The V and J ends lost 3 bases and 4 bases, in that order; junction bases with no gene match: 2. The germline CDR1 and CDR2 sequences are KGHSH and LQKENI. CDR3 residues: CASSPTGITEAFF. The CDR3 DNA is TGTGCCAGCTCACCGACAGGGATCACTGAAGCTTTCTTT.

This clonotype showed up many times. V usage is TRBV7-2 and J usage is TRBJ2-1; 8 nucleotides align to TRBD1. The CDR3 has 13 residues. Germline trimming cut 6 bases from V and 5 bases from J; bases unmatched to any gene: 3. The germline V gene has CDR1 SGHTA and CDR2 FQGNSA. Written as DNA, the CDR3 is TGTGCCAGCAGTCCACAGGGGGACAATGAGCAGTTCTTC. This codes for CASSPQGDNEQFF.

The V call is TRBV20-1, the J call TRBJ2-5; 8 positions match TRBD1. Germline V gene sequence: CDR1 DFQATT, CDR2 SNEGSKA (reference sequence). This CDR3 region has 13 residues. Losses at the gene ends were 5 bases for V and 11 bases for J; bases not matched to a gene: 13. The CDR3 nucleotides read TGCAGTGCTCCTATGGGAGACAGGGGACAGCAGTACTTC. The encoded protein is CSAPMGDRGQQYF.

This clonotype appeared a single time. The chain is built from TRBV15 and TRBJ2-3, with a weak D call TRBD1 (6 bases). V was trimmed by 0 bases and J by 1 base, leaving 8 bases between them. There are 15 residues in the CDR3. Germline CDR1 is LNHNV and CDR2 is YYDKDF (reference sequence). This chain's CDR3 is CATSRDRGGTDTQYF. For the CDR3, the DNA is TGTGCCACCAGCAGAGACAGGGGTGGCACAGATACGCAGTATTTT.

This clonotype has only a few counts. The junction shows a germline mismatch at one end, possibly a read error. The chain couples TRBV5-1 to TRBJ2-2; tentative D call: TRBD1 (5 bases). Germline V gives CDR1 SGHRS, CDR2 YFSETQ. The CDR3 is 15 amino acids. This chain's CDR3 is CASSPDSPNTGELFF. In nucleotides, the CDR3 is TGTGCCAGCTCACCCGACAGTCCGAACACCGGGGAGCTGTTTTTT.

This clonotype was counted between two and nine times. CDR3 protein: CASSQGRGNNEQYF. CDR3 bases: TGTGCCAGCAGCCAAGGCAGGGGCAACAATGAGCAGTACTTC. The chain has TRBV3-1 and TRBJ2-4, with D maybe TRBD1 (6 bases). There are 14 residues in the CDR3. V lost 1 base, J lost 13 bases, and 17 bases lay in between. Germline V gene lookup returns CDR1 LGHDT and CDR2 YNNKEL (reference sequence).

This rearrangement joins TRBV28 to TRBJ1-5; TRBD1 might be the D (6 bases). This CDR3 is built from 17 residues. V was pared by 5 bases and J by 0 bases, with 17 bases between. Germline CDR1 is MDHEN and CDR2 is SYDVKM. CDR3 nucleotides: TGTGCCAGCAGTCCTTGGGAAGGGGGAAATAGCAATCAGCCCCAGCATTTT. Its protein product is CASSPWEGGNSNQPQHF.

The gene calls are TRBV12-3 or TRBV12-4 and TRBJ2-3; D is perhaps TRBD1 (6 bases). This CDR3 is 15 amino acids long. Trimming took 5 bases from V and 0 from J, leaving 12 bases between them. The chain's CDR3 is CASSVIGTSTDTQYF. DNA of the CDR3: TGTGCCAGCAGTGTAATAGGGACAAGCACAGATACGCAGTATTTT.

The chain joins TRBV30 to TRBJ2-5; D gene unclear. This CDR3 comprises 14 residues. Trimming took 1 base from V and 1 from J, leaving 10 bases between them. Germline CDR1 is GTSNPN and CDR2 is SVGIG (reference sequence). The CDR3 loop is CAWSGPATQETQYF. The CDR3 DNA is TGTGCCTGGAGTGGGCCAGCGACCCAAGAGACCCAGTACTTC.

A few counts support this clonotype. The chain employs TRBV5-1 and TRBJ1-2, with D possibly being TRBD1 (5 bases). Germline V CDR1 and CDR2: SGHRS, YFSETQ. This CDR3 is built from 14 residues. The V and J ends lost 1 base and 4 bases respectively, with 11 bases between them. The CDR3 spells CASSLSGQLYGYTF. In nucleotides, the CDR3 is TGCGCCAGCAGCTTGTCTGGACAACTCTATGGCTACACCTTC. Full variable domain (remainder filled in from reference TRBV5-1 and TRBJ1-2): KAGVTQTPRYLIKTRGQQVTLSCSPISGHRSVSWYQQTPGQGLQFLFEYFSETQRNKGNFPGRFSGRQFSNSRSEMNVSTLELGDSALYLCASSLSGQLYGYTFGSGTRLTVV.

The chain joins TRBV5-1 to TRBJ2-2, with D uncertain. Trimming pared 4 bases from V and 2 bases from J, leaving 15 bases between. Germline V CDR1 and CDR2: SGHRS, YFSETQ. This CDR3 spans 16 amino acids. CDR3 DNA sequence: TGCGCCAGCAGCCTAGAAAGGGTTGAAAACACCGGGGAGCTGTTTTTT. This codes for CASSLERVENTGELFF.

This clonotype was observed a handful of times. The chain couples TRBV10-3 to TRBJ1-5; 7 nucleotides agree with TRBD1. V gave up 6 bases and J gave up 9 bases; unmatched junction bases: 11. The CDR3 is 14 residues long. Germline values: CDR1 ENHRY, CDR2 SYGVKD. CDR3 DNA sequence: TGTGCCATCAGCGCGACAGGGTCCGATTCGCCCCAGCATTTT. Translation gives CAISATGSDSPQHF.

The CDR3 region has the DNA TGTGCCAGCAACGAGTTTGGAAGCTACAATGAGCAGTTCTTC. Translating it yields CASNEFGSYNEQFF. The chain recombines TRBV9 with TRBJ2-1, with no clear D. V shed 6 bases and J shed 3 bases, with 13 bases lying between them. In germline, CDR1 is SGDLS, CDR2 YYNGEE. This CDR3 comprises 14 residues.

The chain carries TRBV5-1 and TRBJ2-2, with 8 bases that match TRBD1. Trimming cost V 4 bases and J 4 bases; bases outside gene matches: 6. The CDR3 loop spans 15 amino acids. Germline V CDR1 and CDR2: SGHRS, YFSETQ. The CDR3, as DNA: TGCGCCAGCAGCACGACAGGGGCGGCCACCGGGGAGCTGTTTTTT. Its protein is CASSTTGAATGELFF. The full variable domain, with the rest looked up from reference TRBV5-1 and TRBJ2-2, is KAGVTQTPRYLIKTRGQQVTLSCSPISGHRSVSWYQQTPGQGLQFLFEYFSETQRNKGNFPGRFSGRQFSNSRSEMNVSTLELGDSALYLCASSTTGAATGELFFGEGSRLTVL.

V is TRBV20-1 and J is TRBJ1-2; 12 bases are shared with TRBD1. The length of the CDR3 is 14 residues. After removal of 6 bases from V and 7 bases from J, the junction contained 9 bases not matched to a gene. Germline CDR1 is DFQATT and CDR2 is SNEGSKA (reference sequence). CDR3 coding DNA: TGCAGTGCAACGGGGACAGGGGGCGCCTTTGGCTACACCTTC. This gives the protein CSATGTGGAFGYTF.

This chain connects TRBV10-3 to TRBJ2-7; tentatively, D is TRBD2 (5 bases). The ends were cut back, 4 bases at V and 7 bases at J, with 20 bases in the middle. CDR3 size: 15 residues. Germline CDR1 reads ENHRY; CDR2 reads SYGVKD. CDR3 residues: CAISAGISSYNEQYF. The DNA of the CDR3 is TGTGCCATCAGTGCCGGGATTAGCTCCTACAATGAGCAGTACTTC.

The V and J genes are TRBV4-1 and TRBJ2-7; D might be TRBD2 (5 bases). The germline V and J ends were trimmed by 3 bases and 7 bases, with 16 bases remaining between them. The CDR3 is 14 amino acids. Germline loops: CDR1 MGHRA, CDR2 YSYEKL. The CDR3 region has the DNA TGCGCCAGCAGCCAGCCCGTCGGGAAACGGGAGCAGTACTTC. This translates into CASSQPVGKREQYF.